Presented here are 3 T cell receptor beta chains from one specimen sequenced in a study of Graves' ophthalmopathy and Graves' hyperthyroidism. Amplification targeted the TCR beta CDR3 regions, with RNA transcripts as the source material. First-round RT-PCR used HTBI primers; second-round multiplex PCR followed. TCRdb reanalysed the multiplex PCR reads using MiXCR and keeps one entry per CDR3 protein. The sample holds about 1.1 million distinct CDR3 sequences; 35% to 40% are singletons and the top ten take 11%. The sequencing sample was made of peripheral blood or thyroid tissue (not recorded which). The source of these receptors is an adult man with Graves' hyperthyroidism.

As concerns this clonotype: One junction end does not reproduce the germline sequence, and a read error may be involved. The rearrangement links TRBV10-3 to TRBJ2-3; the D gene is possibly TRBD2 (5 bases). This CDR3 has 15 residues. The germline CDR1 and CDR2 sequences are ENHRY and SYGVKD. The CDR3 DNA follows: TGTGCCAGCAGTTACACACGGGGAAGCACAGATACGCAGTATTTT. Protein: CASSYTRGSTDTQYF.

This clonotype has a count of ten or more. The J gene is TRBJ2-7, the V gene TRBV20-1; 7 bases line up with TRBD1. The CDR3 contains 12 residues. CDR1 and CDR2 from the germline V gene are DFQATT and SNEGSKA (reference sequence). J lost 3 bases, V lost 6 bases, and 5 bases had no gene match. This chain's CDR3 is CSAPGQSYEQYF. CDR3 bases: TGCAGTGCACCGGGACAGAGCTACGAGCAGTACTTC.

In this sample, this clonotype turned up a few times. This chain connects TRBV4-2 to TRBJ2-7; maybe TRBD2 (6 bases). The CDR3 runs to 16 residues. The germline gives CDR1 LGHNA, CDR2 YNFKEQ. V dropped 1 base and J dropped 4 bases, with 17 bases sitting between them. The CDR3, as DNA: TGTGCCAGCAGCCAAGGTAGCGGAGGTGAACTATACGAGCAGTACTTC. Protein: CASSQGSGGELYEQYF.